A selection of T cell receptor beta chains follows, all from one sample in a study of blood T cell repertoires in COVID-19. Measured with immunoSEQ multiplex PCR; TCRdb has only the in-frame clones, and not every one. The sample includes about 130,000 clones, roughly 86% of them seen just once. Sequencing was carried out using peripheral blood. The source of these receptors is a woman aged 60-70 years with acute or convalescent COVID-19. CDR3s include the opening cysteine and the closing phenylalanine or tryptophan. A D gene is named only where the DNA matches it firmly. Part of the rows lack a size; the others show once, few, many or a class for expanded clones.

13 | NA | NA | TRBJ1-5 | TRBV2 | TGTGCCAGCAGTGCAGACGGGAATCAGCCCCAGCATTTT | CASSADGNQPQHF
14 | NA | NA | TRBJ2-1 | TRBV27 | TGTGCCAGCAGTTTCAGGACTCTTTACAATGAGCAGTTCTTC | CASSFRTLYNEQFF
17 | TRBD1 | NA | TRBJ2-5 | TRBV6-2/TRBV6-3 | TGTGCCAGCAGTTACCATCCACGACAGGGGGTTTCAGAGACCCAGTACTTC | CASSYHPRQGVSETQYF
17 | NA | once | TRBJ2-3 | TRBV11-3 | TGTGCCAGCAGCTCTAGGACTCCTCTGGGTATCACAGATACGCAGTATTTT | CASSSRTPLGITDTQYF
13 | NA | few | TRBJ1-6 | TRBV2 | TGTGCCAGCTTATCGGGGGAGCGTTCACCCCTCCACTTT | CASLSGERSPLHF
15 | TRBD1 | NA | TRBJ1-2 | TRBV25-1 | TGTGCCAGCAGTGACATATTCAGGGGGCGCAATGGCTACACCTTC | CASSDIFRGRNGYTF
17 | TRBD2 | NA | TRBJ2-5 | TRBV19 | TGTGCCAGTAGTATAGGGGCGACTAGCGGGATGGGGGAGACCCAGTACTTC | CASSIGATSGMGETQYF
13 | NA | NA | TRBJ2-1 | TRBV9 | TGTGCCAGCAGCCCCCAGGGGTTCAATGAGCAGTTCTTC | CASSPQGFNEQFF
13 | TRBD1 | NA | TRBJ1-1 | TRBV30 | TGTGCCTGGAGCCGGGACAGGAACACTGAAGCTTTCTTT | CAWSRDRNTEAFF
16 | TRBD2 | NA | TRBJ2-1 | TRBV11-3 | TGTGCCAGCAGCTTAGGGGCGGGAGGGCCCAACAATGAGCAGTTCTTC | CASSLGAGGPNNEQFF
15 | NA | few | TRBJ1-2 | TRBV18 | TGTGCCAGCTCACCGCGGATCCACTCAGTCTATGGCTACACCTTC | CASSPRIHSVYGYTF
14 | NA | NA | TRBJ1-5 | TRBV19 | TGTGCCAGTAGTTCAGGGTTTAGCAATCAGCCCCAGCATTTT | CASSSGFSNQPQHF
14 | NA | NA | TRBJ1-4 | TRBV7-9 | TGTGCCAGCAGCTTAGAAGGGGCGGTTGAAAAACTGTTTTTT | CASSLEGAVEKLFF
14 | NA | NA | TRBJ1-6 | TRBV27 | TGTGCCAGCAGTTTTCATTTCAATAATTCACCCCTCCACTTT | CASSFHFNNSPLHF
14 | NA | NA | TRBJ2-3 | TRBV6-5 | TGTGCCACCGTAATAGTGCGGGGATCAGATACGCAGTATTTT | CATVIVRGSDTQYF
20 | TRBD2 | NA | TRBJ2-1 | TRBV11-2 | TGTGCCAGCAGCTTAGACGGGGTGACTAGCGCGCATCGCTCCTACAATGAGCAGTTCTTC | CASSLDGVTSAHRSYNEQFF
11 | NA | NA | TRBJ1-1 | TRBV6-6 | TGTGCCAGCGGAGGGAACACTGAAGCTTTCTTT | CASGGNTEAFF
15 | NA | NA | TRBJ2-2 | TRBV3-1/TRBV3-2 | TGTGCCAGCAGCCCCCAACCCCAGGTCACCGGGGAGCTGTTTTTT | CASSPQPQVTGELFF
13 | TRBD1 | NA | TRBJ1-2 | TRBV28 | TGTGCCAGCAGTGACAGGGTCGACTATGGCTACACCTTC | CASSDRVDYGYTF
10 | NA | NA | TRBJ2-1 | TRBV10-2 | TGCGCCAGCAGCCGGGATGAGCAGTTCTTC | CASSRDEQFF
12 | NA | NA | TRBJ2-3 | TRBV24-1 | TGTGCCACCAGTCCTAGCACAGATACGCAGTATTTT | CATSPSTDTQYF
15 | NA | NA | TRBJ2-1 | TRBV3-1/TRBV3-2 | TGTGCCAGCAGCCAAGGGCGGAACTCCTACAATGAGCAGTTCTTC | CASSQGRNSYNEQFF
12 | TRBD1 | NA | TRBJ1-6 | TRBV28 | TGTGCCAGCTGGGACAGGGGGTCACCCCTCCACTTT | CASWDRGSPLHF
17 | NA | NA | TRBJ2-3 | TRBV6-1 | TGTGCCAGCAGTGCCCGTATGAGGGTCCCCTTAACAGATACGCAGTATTTT | CASSARMRVPLTDTQYF
17 | TRBD2 | NA | TRBJ2-1 | TRBV11-2 | TGTGCCAGCAGCTTAGAACTAGCGGGAACATTAGGCAATGAGCAGTTCTTC | CASSLELAGTLGNEQFF
15 | NA | NA | TRBJ1-3 | TRBV18 | TGTGCCAGCTCCCGCGACCGGAGCTCTGGAAACACCATATATTTT | CASSRDRSSGNTIYF
14 | TRBD1 | NA | TRBJ1-1 | TRBV29-1 | TGCAGCGTTGAAACAGGGGGCGCGGGGACTGAAGCTTTCTTT | CSVETGGAGTEAFF
14 | NA | NA | TRBJ1-5 | TRBV20-1 | TGCAGTGCTAGTAGGCGGGGGGTTGGCCAGCCCCAGCATTTT | CSASRRGVGQPQHF